This passage covers 18 T cell receptor beta chains from one sample sequenced in a study of lung T cells in sarcoidosis with Löfgren's syndrome. TCRdb fed the reads into MiXCR, producing one record per CDR3 protein. The sample contains fewer than 80,000 distinct CDR3 sequences, roughly 20% of which appear only once. What was sequenced was CD4+ T cells from PBMCs. The source of these receptors is a human donor with sarcoidosis (Löfgren's syndrome or another form), or a control subject (not recorded which).

This clonotype has more than one count but fewer than ten. The V call is TRBV3-1, the J call TRBJ2-2; 11 bases line up with TRBD1. CDR1 is LGHDT and CDR2 is YNNKEL in the germline V gene (reference sequence). The V and J ends lost 4 bases and 5 bases, in that order; junction bases with no gene match: 3. This CDR3 comprises 15 residues. The CDR3: CASSRTGGLTGELFF. In DNA, the CDR3 is TGTGCCAGCAGCCGGACAGGGGGCTTAACCGGGGAGCTGTTTTTT. The whole variable domain, filled in from reference TRBV3-1 and TRBJ2-2, reads DTAVSQTPKYLVTQMGNDKSIKCEQNLGHDTMYWYKQDSKKFLKIMFSYNNKELIINETVPNRFSPKSPDKAHLNLHINSLELGDSAVYFCASSRTGGLTGELFFGEGSRLTVL.

Ten or more counts support this clonotype. V usage is TRBV7-2 and J usage is TRBJ2-1; the match to TRBD2 covers 11 bases. Per the germline V gene, CDR1 is SGHTA and CDR2 is FQGNSA. V shed 1 base and J 6 bases; nucleotides not matched to a gene: 2. The CDR3 runs 15 residues. Here the CDR3 reads CASSLVAGGRNEQFF. The DNA for the CDR3 is TGTGCCAGCAGCTTAGTAGCGGGGGGGCGCAATGAGCAGTTCTTC. The full variable domain, in which reference TRBV7-2 and TRBJ2-1 provide the parts outside the CDR3, is GAGVSQSPSNKVTEKGKDVELRCDPISGHTALYWYRQSLGQGLEFLIYFQGNSAPDKSGLPSDRFSAERTGGSVSTLTIQRTQQEDSAVYLCASSLVAGGRNEQFFGPGTRLTVL.

This clonotype was observed a few times. This chain connects TRBV25-1 to TRBJ2-3, with 7 bases matching TRBD1. Germline V lookup: CDR1 MGHDK, CDR2 SYGVNS. The J segment lost 14 bases and the V segment lost 6 bases, leaving 2 bases of the junction unmatched. This CDR3 is built from 9 residues. CDR3 sequence (DNA): TGTGCCAGCAGCAGACAGGGGTATTTT. It specifies CASSRQGYF.

The rearrangement joins TRBV3-1 to TRBJ2-7; maybe TRBD1 (6 bases). Germline CDR1 reads LGHDT; CDR2 reads YNNKEL (reference sequence). The CDR3 loop spans 14 amino acids. V was cut by 3 bases and J by 3 bases, with 12 bases left in between. The CDR3 bases are TGTGCCAGCAGCCACCGGGACAAGAGCTACGAGCAGTACGTC. It is translated as CASSHRDKSYEQYV.

Regarding this clonotype: At one end the junction does not follow the germline gene, possibly because of a read error. J is TRBJ2-1 and V is TRBV5-6; D unresolved. Germline CDR1 SGHDT, CDR2 YYEEEE. The CDR3 runs to 12 residues. The CDR3: CVSSLVAREQFF. CDR3 coding DNA: TGTGTCAGCAGCTTGGTGGCCCGTGAGCAGTTCTTC.

Comments on this clonotype: The junction departs from the called germline gene at one end, perhaps through a read error. The rearrangement joins TRBV11-2 to TRBJ2-7, with D possibly being TRBD1 (6 bases). Looked up from germline, CDR1 is SGHAT and CDR2 is FQNNGV. CDR3 length: 13 residues. The CDR3 bases are TGTGCCAGCAGCTTAAGGACAGCCTACGAGCAGCACTTC. Amino acid sequence: CASSLRTAYEQHF. Full variable domain (missing parts from reference TRBV11-2 and TRBJ2-7): EAGVAQSPRYKIIEKRQSVAFWCNPISGHATLYWYQQILGQGPKLLIQFQNNGVVDDSQLPKDRFSAERLKGVDSTLKIQPAKLEDSAVYLCASSLRTAYEQHFGPGTRLTVT.

The chain joins TRBV11-2 to TRBJ2-7, with D possibly being TRBD1 (6 bases). CDR3 length equals 15 residues. In germline, CDR1 is SGHAT, CDR2 FQNNGV. This chain's CDR3 is CASSSLLQGSYERYV. The CDR3 DNA reads TGTGCCAGCAGCTCGCTTCTACAGGGTTCCTACGAGCGGTACGTC.

The rearrangement links TRBV11-1 to TRBJ2-1; TRBD2 matches 11 bases. There are 16 residues in the CDR3. CDR1 SGHAT and CDR2 FQDESV come from the germline V gene (reference sequence). V shed 0 bases, J shed 7 bases, and the junction held 5 bases outside the gene matches. DNA for the CDR3: TGTGCCAGCAGCTTAGCGCCTAGCGGGAGGCGTAATGAGCAGTTCTTC. It encodes CASSLAPSGRRNEQFF.

There are many counts of this clonotype. The chain has TRBV2 and TRBJ1-6; D is ambiguous. This CDR3 is built from 16 residues. Germline CDR1 and CDR2: SNHLY and FYNNEI. The V end was cut by 4 bases, the J end by 2 bases, with 12 bases between. CDR3 residues: CASSVLAATYNSPLHF. CDR3 nucleotide sequence: TGTGCCAGCAGTGTGTTGGCGGCTACCTATAATTCACCCCTCCACTTT.

For this clonotype: A much more abundant neighbour one base away suggests this may be a read error. The chain links TRBV20-1 to TRBJ2-1; 10 nucleotides align to TRBD2. Germline V gives CDR1 DFQATT, CDR2 SNEGSKA (reference sequence). This CDR3 has 14 amino acids. The CDR3 spells CSGEREGSYSEQFF. The CDR3 DNA follows: TGCAGCGGTGAGCGGGAGGGCTCCTACAGTGAGCAGTTCTTC.

This clonotype was observed at least ten times. The chain combines TRBV20-1 with TRBJ1-1, with a tentative D call TRBD1 (6 bases). The CDR3 runs to 13 residues. Germline CDR1 reads DFQATT; CDR2 reads SNEGSKA (reference sequence). Trimming cost V 6 bases and J 1 base, with 12 bases left between them. The DNA of the CDR3 is TGCAGTGCCTCGGGACAAACGAACACTGAAGCTTTCTTT. Residues: CSASGQTNTEAFF.

The chain couples TRBV11-2 to TRBJ2-5; 7 bases agree with TRBD1. The J segment lost 3 bases and the V segment lost 5 bases, leaving 9 bases of the junction unmatched. The germline V gene encodes CDR1 SGHAT and CDR2 FQNNGV. CDR3 size: 15 residues. The CDR3 sequence: CASSTRGIWEETQYF. CDR3 DNA sequence: TGTGCCAGCAGCACCAGGGGGATTTGGGAAGAGACCCAGTACTTC.

The chain uses TRBV2 and TRBJ2-2; D might be TRBD1 (6 bases). The CDR3 runs 17 residues. The germline V gene has CDR1 SNHLY and CDR2 FYNNEI. The V and J ends lost 6 bases and 2 bases respectively, with 19 bases between them. The CDR3 sequence is CASRGTPASFNTGELFF. The CDR3 coding sequence is TGTGCCAGCAGGGGGACACCGGCTAGCTTCAACACCGGGGAGCTGTTTTTT.

There are many counts of this clonotype. This rearrangement joins TRBV19 to TRBJ1-1, with TRBD1 as a possible D gene (5 bases). CDR1 is LNHDA, CDR2 SQIVND, per germline (reference sequence). CDR3 size: 16 residues. V was shortened by 3 bases and J by 4 bases, with 18 bases between the two germline ends. The CDR3 DNA is TGTGCCAGTAGTATTGGGGGAGGCCGAGAGGGCACTGAAGCTTTCTTT. Protein sequence: CASSIGGGREGTEAFF. The full variable domain, with the rest looked up from reference TRBV19 and TRBJ1-1, is DGGITQSPKYLFRKEGQNVTLSCEQNLNHDAMYWYRQDPGQGLRLIYYSQIVNDFQKGDIAEGYSVSREKKESFPLTVTSAQKNPTAFYLCASSIGGGREGTEAFFGQGTRLTVV.

This clonotype showed up many times. The chain is built from TRBV7-8 and TRBJ2-1; 10 nucleotides agree with TRBD2. Germline trimming cut 5 bases from V and 7 bases from J; bases unmatched to any gene: 5. This CDR3 region has 14 residues. Germline CDR1 is SGHVS and CDR2 is FQNEAQ. CDR3 nucleotides: TGTGCCAGCAGCATGGGACTAGCGAGGAATGAGCAGTTCTTC. Translated, it gives CASSMGLARNEQFF.

This clonotype was picked up a small number of times. It may be a read error: a sequence one base away is much more abundant. J is TRBJ2-5 and V is TRBV27; a possible D gene is TRBD2 (6 bases). CDR1 and CDR2 from the germline V gene are MNHEY and SMNVEV (reference sequence). This CDR3 has 13 residues. Trimming removed 4 bases at V and 4 bases at J, with 10 bases between. The CDR3 protein is CASSCRGGETQYF. The DNA of the CDR3 is TGTGCCAGCAGTTGCCGGGGAGGAGAGACCCAGTACTTC.

Relative to its sample, this clonotype is medium-sized (0.01 to 0.1%). The chain employs TRBV6-6 and TRBJ2-2; D is unclear. The germline V gene has CDR1 MNHNY and CDR2 SVGAGI (reference sequence). Trimming stripped 3 bases from V and 4 bases from J, with 3 bases between. The CDR3 is 12 residues long. This chain's CDR3 is CASSYSTGELFF. The CDR3 DNA reads TGTGCCAGCAGTTATAGCACCGGGGAGCTGTTTTTT.

In this sample, this clonotype turned up many times. This rearrangement joins TRBV7-2 to TRBJ2-5; D uncertain. Germline CDR1 and CDR2: SGHTA and FQGNSA. The CDR3 has 11 amino acids. V was cut by 5 bases and J by 9 bases, with 10 bases left in between. The CDR3, as DNA: TGTGCCAGCAGCCCCTACGAGGCCCAGTACTTC. Its protein is CASSPYEAQYF.